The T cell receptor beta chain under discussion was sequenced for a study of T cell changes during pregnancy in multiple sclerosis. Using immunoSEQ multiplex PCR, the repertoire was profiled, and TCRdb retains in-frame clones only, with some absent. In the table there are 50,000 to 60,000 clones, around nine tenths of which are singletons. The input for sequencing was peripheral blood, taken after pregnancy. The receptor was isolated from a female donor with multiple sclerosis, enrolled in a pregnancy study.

CDR3 residues: CASSEGDRLHGYTF. In DNA, the CDR3 is TGTGCCAGCAGCGAGGGCGACAGGTTGCATGGCTACACCTTC. The chain recombines TRBV2 with TRBJ1-2, with D possibly matching TRBD1 (6 bases). The CDR3 is 14 amino acids. Germline values: CDR1 SNHLY, CDR2 FYNNEI. The V and J ends lost 6 bases and 6 bases respectively, with 17 bases between them. The full variable domain, rest sourced from reference TRBV2 and TRBJ1-2, is EPEVTQTPSHQVTQMGQEVILRCVPISNHLYFYWYRQILGQKVEFLVSFYNNEISEKSEIFDDQFSVERPDGSNFTLKIRSTKLEDSAMYFCASSEGDRLHGYTFGSGTRLTVV.